This TCR beta chain was observed in a study of blood T cell repertoires in COVID-19. Under the authors' procedure: Amplification from reference gene primers served as the basis for estimated nucleated cell counts. Sequencing was performed with immunoSEQ multiplex PCR; in TCRdb, only in-frame clones are kept and a portion is missing. Clone size and the V and J calls come from that table; the DNA yielded D and trimming. The table shows approximately 170,000 clones, with roughly 93% occurring only once. This CDR3 region has 14 residues. The germline V gene encodes CDR1 MDHEN and CDR2 SYDVKM. Trimming pared 3 bases from V and 1 base from J, leaving 8 bases between.

The material sequenced was peripheral blood. The J gene is TRBJ2-3, the V gene TRBV28, with unresolved D. This receptor was identified in a man aged 18 to 30 with COVID-19, enrolled during active disease. The CDR3 loop is CASSLVVGTDTQYF. CDR3 bases: TGTGCCAGCAGTTTGGTAGTTGGCACAGATACGCAGTATTTT.